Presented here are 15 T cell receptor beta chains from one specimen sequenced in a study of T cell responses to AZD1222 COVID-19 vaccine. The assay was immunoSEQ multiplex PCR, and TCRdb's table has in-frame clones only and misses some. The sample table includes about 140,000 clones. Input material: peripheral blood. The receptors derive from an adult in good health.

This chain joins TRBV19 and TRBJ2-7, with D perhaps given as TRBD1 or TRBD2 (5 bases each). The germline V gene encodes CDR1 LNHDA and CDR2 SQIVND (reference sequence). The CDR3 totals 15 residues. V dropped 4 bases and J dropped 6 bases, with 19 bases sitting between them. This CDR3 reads CASSTPHGATTEQYF. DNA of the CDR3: TGTGCCAGTAGTACCCCACACGGGGCTACCACCGAGCAGTACTTC. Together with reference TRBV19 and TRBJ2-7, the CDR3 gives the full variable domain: DGGITQSPKYLFRKEGQNVTLSCEQNLNHDAMYWYRQDPGQGLRLIYYSQIVNDFQKGDIAEGYSVSREKKESFPLTVTSAQKNPTAFYLCASSTPHGATTEQYFGPGTRLTVT.

The CDR3 spells CASLDRGGYGTEAFF. CDR3 nucleotide sequence: TGTGCCAGCCTCGACCGGGGAGGGTATGGCACTGAAGCTTTCTTT. The rearrangement uses TRBV6-5 and TRBJ1-1; D remains unclear. The CDR3 consists of 15 residues. Looked up from germline, CDR1 is MNHEY and CDR2 is SVGAGI. V lost 8 bases to trimming and J lost 4 bases, with 20 bases between them.

CDR3 sequence: CASSFSSSGGAFEQFF. As DNA, the CDR3 is TGTGCCAGCAGCTTCTCGTCTAGCGGGGGGGCCTTTGAGCAGTTCTTC. V and J are TRBV11-2 and TRBJ2-1; 12 nucleotides line up with TRBD2. The CDR3 consists of 16 residues. Germline assignment: CDR1 SGHAT and CDR2 FQNNGV. V lost 3 bases to trimming and J lost 9 bases; unmatched junction nucleotides: 9.

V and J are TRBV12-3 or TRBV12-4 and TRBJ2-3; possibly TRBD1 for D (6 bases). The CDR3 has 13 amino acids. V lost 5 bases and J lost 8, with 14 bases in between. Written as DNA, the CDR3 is TGTGCCAGCAGTCCTAACAGACAGGCTACGCAGTATTTT. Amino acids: CASSPNRQATQYF.

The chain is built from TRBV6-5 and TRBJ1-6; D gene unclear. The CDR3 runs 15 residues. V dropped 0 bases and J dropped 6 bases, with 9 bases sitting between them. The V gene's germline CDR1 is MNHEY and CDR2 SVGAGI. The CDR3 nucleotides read TGTGCCAGCAGTTACTCGGTCGGGCCTAATTCACCCCTCCACTTT. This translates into CASSYSVGPNSPLHF.

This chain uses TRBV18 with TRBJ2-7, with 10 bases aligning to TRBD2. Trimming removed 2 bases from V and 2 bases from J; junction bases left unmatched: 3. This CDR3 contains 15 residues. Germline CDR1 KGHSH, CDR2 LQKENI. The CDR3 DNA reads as TGTGCCAGCTCACCAGGACTAGCGGAGGCCTACGAGCAGTACTTC. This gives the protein CASSPGLAEAYEQYF.

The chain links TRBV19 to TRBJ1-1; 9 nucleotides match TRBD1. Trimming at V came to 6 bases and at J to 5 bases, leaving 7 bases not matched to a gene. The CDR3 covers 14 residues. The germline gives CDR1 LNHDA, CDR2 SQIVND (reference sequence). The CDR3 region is CASSTTGGRTEAFF. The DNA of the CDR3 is TGTGCCAGTAGCACGACAGGGGGTAGGACTGAAGCTTTCTTT.

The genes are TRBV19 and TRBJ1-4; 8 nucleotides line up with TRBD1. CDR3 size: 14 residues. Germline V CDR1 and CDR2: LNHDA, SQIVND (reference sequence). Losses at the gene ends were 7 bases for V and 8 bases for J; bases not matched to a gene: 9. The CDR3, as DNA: TGTGCCAGTAATGACAGGGGCCTAGGGGAAAAACTGTTTTTT. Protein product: CASNDRGLGEKLFF.

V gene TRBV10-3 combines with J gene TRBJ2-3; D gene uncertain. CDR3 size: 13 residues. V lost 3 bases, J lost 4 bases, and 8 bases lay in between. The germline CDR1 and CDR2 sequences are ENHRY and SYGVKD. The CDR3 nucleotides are TGTGCCATCAGTGACAGATCGTCAGATACGCAGTATTTT. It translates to CAISDRSSDTQYF.

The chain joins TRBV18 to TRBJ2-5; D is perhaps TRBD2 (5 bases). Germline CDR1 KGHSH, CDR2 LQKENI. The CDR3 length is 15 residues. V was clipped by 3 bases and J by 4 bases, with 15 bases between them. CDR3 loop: CASSPEVGSGETQYF. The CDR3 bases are TGTGCCAGCTCACCGGAGGTTGGCAGCGGAGAGACCCAGTACTTC.

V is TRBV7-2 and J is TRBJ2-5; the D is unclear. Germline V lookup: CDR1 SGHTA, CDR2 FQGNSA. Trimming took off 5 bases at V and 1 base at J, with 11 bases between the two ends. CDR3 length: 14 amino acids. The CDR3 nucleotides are TGTGCCAGCAGCCCCCCGGGCCTCCAAGAGACCCAGTACTTC. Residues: CASSPPGLQETQYF.

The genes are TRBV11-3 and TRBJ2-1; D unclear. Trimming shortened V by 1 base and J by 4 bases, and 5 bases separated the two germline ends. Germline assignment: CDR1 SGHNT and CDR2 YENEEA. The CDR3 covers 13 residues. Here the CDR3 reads CASSLGVYNEQFF. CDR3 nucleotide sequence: TGTGCCAGCAGCTTAGGGGTTTACAATGAGCAGTTCTTC.

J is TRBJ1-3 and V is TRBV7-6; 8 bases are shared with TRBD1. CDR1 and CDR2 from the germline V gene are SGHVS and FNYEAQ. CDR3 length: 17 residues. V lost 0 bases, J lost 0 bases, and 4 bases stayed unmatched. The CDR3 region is CASSLAPGTGSGNTIYF. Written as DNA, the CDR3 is TGTGCCAGCAGCTTAGCGCCGGGGACAGGCTCTGGAAACACCATATATTTT.

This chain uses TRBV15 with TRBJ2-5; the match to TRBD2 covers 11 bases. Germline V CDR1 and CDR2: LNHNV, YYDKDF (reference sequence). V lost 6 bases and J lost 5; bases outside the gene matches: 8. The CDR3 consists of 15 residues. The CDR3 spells CATSTTSGVWETQYF. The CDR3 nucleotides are TGTGCCACCAGTACGACTAGCGGGGTGTGGGAGACCCAGTACTTC.

The CDR3, as DNA: TGTGCCATCAGTGAGAGGTCCAGCAACTATGGCTACACCTTC. This codes for CAISERSSNYGYTF. The rearrangement joins TRBV10-3 to TRBJ1-2; D gene unclear. Trimming took 2 bases from V and 2 from J, leaving 9 bases between them. Germline CDR1 reads ENHRY; CDR2 reads SYGVKD. This CDR3 has 14 residues.